The 10 T cell receptor beta chains listed next were all sequenced from one sample in a study of blood T cell repertoires in COVID-19. TCRdb's table, derived via immunoSEQ multiplex PCR, lists solely in-frame clones and lacks some. The table lists 300,000 to 400,000 clones, 80% to 90% of them singletons. Material for sequencing was PBMCs or T cells enriched from blood (not recorded which). The receptors stem from a man aged 25 to 40 who had recovered from COVID-19.

DNA for the CDR3: TGTGCCAGTTCTACAGGGGTTTCCGGGGAGCTGTTTTTT. It encodes CASSTGVSGELFF. The V gene is TRBV19, the J gene TRBJ2-2, with 7 bases aligning to TRBD1. Losses at the gene ends were 8 bases for V and 6 bases for J; bases not matched to a gene: 6. The CDR3 length is 13 residues. Germline assignment: CDR1 LNHDA and CDR2 SQIVND (reference sequence).

The chain recombines TRBV6-6 with TRBJ1-3; D is undetermined. The CDR3 spans 16 residues. The germline gives CDR1 MNHNY, CDR2 SVGAGI (reference sequence). Deletions cut 1 base from V and 0 bases from J, with 10 bases between. DNA for the CDR3: TGTGCCAGCAGTTACTATGTCTCCCGCTCTGGAAACACCATATATTTT. Protein: CASSYYVSRSGNTIYF.

The rearrangement uses TRBV5-4 and TRBJ2-1, with 13 positions matching TRBD2. This CDR3 spans 15 amino acids. Germline V CDR1 and CDR2: SGHNT, YYREEE (reference sequence). J was trimmed by 6 bases and V by 4 bases; bases with no gene match: 4. The CDR3, as DNA: TGTGCCAGCAGCCATACTAGCGGGGGGGTCAATGAGCAGTTCTTC. Translated, it gives CASSHTSGGVNEQFF.

The rearrangement links TRBV6-1 to TRBJ2-3; TRBD1 might be the D (6 bases). Trimming left V 3 bases short and J 0 bases short, with 10 bases between. Germline V gives CDR1 MNHNS, CDR2 SASEGT. This CDR3 region has 15 residues. The CDR3 sequence is CASSEGAYSTDTQYF. In nucleotides, the CDR3 is TGTGCCAGCAGTGAGGGGGCCTATAGCACAGATACGCAGTATTTT.

V is TRBV6-1 and J is TRBJ2-7, with TRBD1 matching 7 bases. Trimming cost V 3 bases and J 6 bases; bases outside gene matches: 5. The CDR3 has 13 residues. Germline CDR1 is MNHNS and CDR2 is SASEGT. The CDR3 loop is CASSEGQPFEQYF. DNA of the CDR3: TGTGCCAGCAGTGAGGGACAGCCGTTCGAGCAGTACTTC.

The V call is TRBV30, the J call TRBJ2-7, with TRBD1 identical over 9 bases. CDR1 and CDR2 from the germline V gene are GTSNPN and SVGIG (reference sequence). The length of the CDR3 is 15 residues. Unmatched junction bases numbered 10, after V lost 3 bases and J lost 4 bases. CDR3 in amino acids: CAWSLLGTGIYEQYF. The CDR3 DNA follows: TGTGCCTGGAGCCTCCTGGGGACAGGGATATACGAGCAGTACTTC.

CDR3 amino acids: CATKGEMNTEAFF. The CDR3 coding sequence is TGTGCCACCAAAGGAGAGATGAACACTGAAGCTTTCTTT. This sequence joins TRBV24-1 and TRBJ1-1, with D hard to call. CDR1 KGHDR and CDR2 SFDVKD come from the germline V gene. The V gene lost 8 bases and the J gene lost 0 bases, with 9 bases spanning the gap. The CDR3 loop spans 13 amino acids.

This clone was picked up a small number of times. CDR3 loop: CASSLSQGAAENQPQHF. In nucleotides, the CDR3 is TGTGCCAGCAGCTTGTCACAGGGGGCGGCGGAGAATCAGCCCCAGCATTTT. The rearrangement joins TRBV5-4 to TRBJ1-5; 9 bases are shared with TRBD1. V gave up 1 base and J gave up 4 bases; unmatched junction bases: 9. The germline V gene has CDR1 SGHNT and CDR2 YYREEE (reference sequence). This CDR3 is built from 17 residues.

This rearrangement joins TRBV5-5 to TRBJ1-3; D might be TRBD1 (5 bases). This CDR3 has 16 amino acids. Trimming pared 4 bases from V and 4 bases from J, leaving 18 bases between. CDR1 SGHKS and CDR2 YYEKEE come from the germline V gene (reference sequence). This chain's CDR3 is CASSLDPPREGNTIYF. The DNA of the CDR3 is TGTGCCAGCAGCCTCGACCCTCCCAGGGAAGGAAACACCATATATTTT.

The rearrangement uses TRBV3-1 (or the pseudogene TRBV3-2) and TRBJ1-1; D perhaps matches TRBD1 (5 bases). The CDR3 contains 14 residues. Trimming took 1 base from V and 6 from J, leaving 12 bases between them. Germline CDR1 reads LGHDT; CDR2 reads YNNKEL (reference sequence). CDR3 bases: TGTGCCAGCAGCCAAGTTTCCGGGGGGTCTGAAGCTTTCTTT. Translation gives CASSQVSGGSEAFF.